The clone carrying this TCR beta chain was found a few times. The sample holds other DNA sequences that translate to the same CDR3. Sequencing used immunoSEQ multiplex PCR; TCRdb keeps in-frame clones, though not all of them. The sample records about 220,000 clones, around 80% being singletons. These data belong to a study of blood T cell repertoires in COVID-19. Study summary: COVID-19 samples from acute and convalescent phases originated in the United States, Italy and Spain.

This CDR3 is built from 11 residues. The germline V gene encodes CDR1 DFQATT and CDR2 SNEGSKA (reference sequence). The V gene lost 5 bases and the J gene lost 5 bases, with 9 bases spanning the gap. The J gene is TRBJ2-5, the V gene TRBV20-1; D is perhaps TRBD2 (5 bases). Sequenced sample: peripheral blood. The source of this sequence is a woman between 50 and 59 years old with acute or convalescent COVID-19. The CDR3 coding sequence is TGCAGTGCTCGCCCGGGGGAGACCCAGTACTTC. This gives the protein CSARPGETQYF.